The 5 T cell receptor beta chains presented below share a single source sample, sequenced in a study of OX40 agonist ivuxolimab in advanced cancers. The method was the immunoSEQ multiplex PCR assay. The clones in this table, taken by TCRdb from immuneACCESS, are in-frame only. Not every clone is retained; where verified, under half of the shortfall comes from an unresolved V gene, and the cause of the rest is unknown. The sample table contains about 22,000 clones; only one count was recorded for about 86% of them. Around 30% of the sample goes to the ten largest clones. The sequencing here drew on CD4+ or CD8+ T cells sorted from blood, taken in a trial of the OX40 agonist ivuxolimab. These receptors were taken from an adult with an advanced solid tumor such as melanoma, head and neck, liver or kidney cancer.

The chain is built from TRBV19 and TRBJ2-1, with no clear D. Germline CDR1 and CDR2: LNHDA and SQIVND (reference sequence). The CDR3 consists of 14 residues. Trimming removed 3 bases at V and 5 bases at J, with 11 bases between. CDR3 in amino acids: CASSIGETHNEQFF. The CDR3 DNA reads TGTGCCAGTAGTATCGGAGAAACCCACAATGAGCAGTTCTTC.

The chain links TRBV11-2 to TRBJ2-7; TRBD1 is a possible D gene (5 bases). The CDR3 covers 16 residues. V was shortened by 5 bases and J by 4 bases, with 21 bases between the two germline ends. Germline V lookup: CDR1 SGHAT, CDR2 FQNNGV. Written as DNA, the CDR3 is TGTGCCAGCAGCCGGAAGGGGTGGGGTGAGCAATACGAGCAGTACTTC. Encoded protein: CASSRKGWGEQYEQYF.

The chain combines TRBV11-3 with TRBJ1-1, with D possibly TRBD1 on 6 matching bases. Trimming cost V 5 bases and J 4 bases, with 14 bases left between them. Germline V gene data show CDR1 as SGHNT and CDR2 as YENEEA. This CDR3 is 14 amino acids long. The CDR3 protein is CASSLGGGVTEAFF. CDR3 sequence (DNA): TGTGCCAGCAGCCTAGGGGGGGGAGTCACTGAAGCTTTCTTT.

With respect to this clone: This may be a read error: a much more frequent sequence differs by one nucleotide. This sequence joins TRBV19 and TRBJ1-1, with D unresolved. The CDR3 loop spans 14 amino acids. CDR1 LNHDA and CDR2 SQIVND come from the germline V gene (reference sequence). Trimming shortened V by 1 base and J by 0 bases, and 6 bases separated the two germline ends. Here the CDR3 DNA reads TGTGCCAGTAGTATAGTGGGGATGAACACTGAAGCTTTCTTT. This codes for CASSIVGMNTEAFF.

The chain has TRBV28 and TRBJ2-7; D gene ambiguous. CDR3 length: 14 residues. The V end was cut by 2 bases, the J end by 0 bases, with 8 bases between. Germline assignment: CDR1 MDHEN and CDR2 SYDVKM. In DNA, the CDR3 is TGTGCCAGCAGTTTAGGAGTTCTCTCCTACGAGCAGTACTTC. Protein sequence: CASSLGVLSYEQYF.